This entry describes one TCR beta chain. CDR1 is SGHKS, CDR2 YYEKEE, per germline (reference sequence). The CDR3 extends over 15 amino acids. V was trimmed by 4 bases and J by 3 bases, leaving 11 bases between them. Only in-frame clones appear in the TCRdb table, and some are missing; sequencing was by immunoSEQ multiplex PCR. The data show some 170,000 clones, 75% to 85% seen once. The data were taken from a study of blood T cell repertoires in COVID-19. Source material: PBMCs or T cells enriched from blood (not recorded which). The V and J genes are TRBV5-5 and TRBJ1-6; perhaps TRBD1 as D (5 bases). This TCR was recovered from a man between 50 and 59 years old who had recovered from COVID-19. CDR3 sequence (DNA): TGTGCCAGCAGCCAGGGACTCGGCTATAATTCACCCCTCCACTTT. Residues: CASSQGLGYNSPLHF.